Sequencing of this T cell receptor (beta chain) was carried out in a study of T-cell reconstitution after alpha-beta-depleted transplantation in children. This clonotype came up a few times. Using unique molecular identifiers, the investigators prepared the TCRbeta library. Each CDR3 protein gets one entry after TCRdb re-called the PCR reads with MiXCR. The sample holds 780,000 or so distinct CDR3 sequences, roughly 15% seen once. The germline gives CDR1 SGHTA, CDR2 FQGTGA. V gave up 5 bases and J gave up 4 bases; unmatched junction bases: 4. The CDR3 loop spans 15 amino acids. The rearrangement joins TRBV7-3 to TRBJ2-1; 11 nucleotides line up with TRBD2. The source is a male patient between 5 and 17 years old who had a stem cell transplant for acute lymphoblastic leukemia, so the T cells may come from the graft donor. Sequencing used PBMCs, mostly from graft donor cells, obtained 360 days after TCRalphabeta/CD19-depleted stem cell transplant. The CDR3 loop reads CASSIRLAGYNEQFF. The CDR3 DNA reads TGTGCCAGCAGCATCAGACTAGCGGGATACAATGAGCAGTTCTTC.